This T cell receptor (beta chain) was identified during a study of graft-versus-host responses after intestinal transplantation. Overall study: Anti-thymocyte globulin was used for induction in all recipients, who then took tacrolimus and steroids for 3 to 4 years.

The CDR3 runs 14 residues. Trimming cost V 5 bases and J 3 bases, with 11 bases left between them. Germline-derived CDR1 and CDR2 are PRHDT and FYEKMQ (reference sequence). The assay was immunoSEQ multiplex PCR, and TCRdb's table has in-frame clones only and misses some. The sample shows around 39,000 clones, approximately 93% of them seen only once. The rearrangement uses TRBV13 and TRBJ1-3; a weak D match, TRBD1 (6 bases). The source material was PBMCs, sampled 734 days after intestinal transplantation. The clonotype originates from a human patient who received an intestinal transplant, so some T cells may come from the graft donor. CDR3 sequence: CASSQGIYGNTIYF. The CDR3 nucleotides are TGTGCCAGCAGCCAGGGGATTTATGGAAACACCATATATTTT.